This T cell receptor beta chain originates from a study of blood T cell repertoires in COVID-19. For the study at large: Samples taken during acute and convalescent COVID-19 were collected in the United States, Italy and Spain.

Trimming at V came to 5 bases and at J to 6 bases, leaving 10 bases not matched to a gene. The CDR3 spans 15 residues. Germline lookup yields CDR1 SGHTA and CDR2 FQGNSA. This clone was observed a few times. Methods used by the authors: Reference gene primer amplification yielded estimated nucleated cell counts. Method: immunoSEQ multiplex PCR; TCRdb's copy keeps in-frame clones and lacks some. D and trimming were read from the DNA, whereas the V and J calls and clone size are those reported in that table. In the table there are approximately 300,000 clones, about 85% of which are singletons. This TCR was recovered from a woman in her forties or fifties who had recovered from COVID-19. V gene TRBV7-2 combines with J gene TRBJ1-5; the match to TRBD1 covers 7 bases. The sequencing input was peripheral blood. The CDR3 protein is CASSHGGQWAQPQHF. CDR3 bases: TGTGCCAGCAGCCATGGGGGACAGTGGGCTCAGCCCCAGCATTTT.